This section outlines one TCR beta chain sequence together with its context. Its cognate antigen has yet to be identified. The record has no base qualities; no much larger clone is one base away. CDR3 length: 12 amino acids, cysteine to phenylalanine. This entry keeps only the CDR3 DNA: 36 bases, framed from base 1. Taken from the germline V gene (reference sequence), the CDR1 and CDR2 loops are LGHDT and YNNKEL. V was cut back by 8 bases and J by 1 base, leaving a gap of 7 bases between them. The data originate from a study of CD8 T cells in ankylosing spondylitis (dated by TCRdb to 2016 to 2017). About the investigation overall: T cell receptor beta repertoires were profiled in healthy donors and ankylosing spondylitis patients so that disease-linked TCR variants could be found. The full study cohort comprised some 27 ankylosing spondylitis patients and around 100 healthy donors. Peripheral blood was sampled, and synovial fluid was additionally collected from ankylosing spondylitis patients.

These reads were obtained on an Illumina HiSeq 2500. Quantitative 5'-RACE with molecular barcodes was the method used to prepare the TCR beta libraries. The authors' pipeline ran thus. A new computational method based on a probabilistic model of VDJ rearrangement was used to identify disease-linked TCR variants. TCRdb ran its own pipeline on the public reads, namely fastp trimming at Q25 and MiXCR clone calling, and kept in-frame beta chains. Duplicate CDR3 protein sequences are folded into a single record with the most common DNA and genes. V and J calls and clone size were set by TCRdb, not the authors. The sample has some 220,000 distinct CDR3 sequences on record, around 7.9% of them singletons. The ten biggest clones cover 14% of the sample. Beyond this particular receptor, the publication reports: Significant enrichment of the disease-linked clones was reported in matched synovial fluid samples from ankylosing spondylitis patients. The disease-linked clones showed a CD8+ phenotype and occurred at relatively low frequencies in peripheral blood. Some TCR beta motif variants had previously been reported in synovial fluid and blood of reactive arthritis patients, which suggested common disease-initiation mechanisms. A TCR beta motif of several highly homologous amino acid variants appeared characteristic of blood from ankylosing spondylitis patients.

Here the chain combines TRBV3-1 and TRBJ2-3; no D gene can be assigned with confidence. Sequenced material: blood, either unsorted or a sorted T cell fraction (not recorded which). This sequence was found in a male donor with ankylosing spondylitis. CDR3 loop: CASRGRTDTQYF. The nucleotide sequence is given as TGTGCCAGCCGCGGTCGCACAGATACGCAGTATTTT.